These 3 T cell receptor beta chains were all obtained from the same sample, sequenced in a study of glioma-infiltrating T cells. The iRepertoire nested amplicon-rescue multiplex PCR amplified TCR alpha and beta CDR3s from RNA. TCRdb used MiXCR to reprocess the multiplex PCR reads, holding one entry per CDR3 protein. The sample consists of 150,000 to 200,000 distinct CDR3 sequences, more than 30% of them appearing once. The specimen sequenced was glioma tissue, nonneoplastic brain tissue, or PBMCs (not recorded which). Receptors were obtained from a human donor with low-grade glioma or glioblastoma, undergoing nonglioma brain surgery, or in good health (not recorded which).

This clonotype was counted between two and nine times. V usage is TRBV4-3 and J usage is TRBJ2-6, with TRBD1 identical over 7 bases. The CDR3 length is 16 residues. The germline CDR1 and CDR2 sequences are LGHNA and YSLEER. After removal of 0 bases from V and 2 bases from J, the junction contained 1 base not matched to a gene. CDR3 in DNA: TGCGCCAGCAGCCAAGATGGGACAGCTGGGGCCAACGTCCTGACTTTC. This encodes CASSQDGTAGANVLTF.

CDR3 bases: TGTGCCAGCAGTGAAGCCCCCTACGGGGGTCCCTACGAGCAGTACTTC. This gives the protein CASSEAPYGGPYEQYF. The rearrangement links TRBV6-1 to TRBJ2-7; TRBD2 is a possible D gene (6 bases). Trimming left V 0 bases short and J 2 bases short, with 14 bases between. This CDR3 comprises 16 residues. Germline CDR1 MNHNS, CDR2 SASEGT.

In this sample, this clonotype turned up many times. The chain employs TRBV6-1 and TRBJ1-1, with 7 bases matching TRBD1. Looked up from germline, CDR1 is MNHNS and CDR2 is SASEGT. This CDR3 has 13 amino acids. V shed 5 bases, J shed 5 bases, and the junction held 5 bases outside the gene matches. As DNA, the CDR3 is TGTGCCAGCAGTAAGCCAGGGGGAACTGAAGCTTTCTTT. This encodes CASSKPGGTEAFF.